This T cell receptor (beta chain) was recorded in a study of vaccination and CD4 T cells after COVID-19. Cultured CD4+ T-cell DNA underwent Oncomine TCR Beta short-read sequencing. In TCRdb, the PCR reads were re-called with MiXCR into one record per CDR3 protein. This table holds 13,000 to 15,000 distinct CDR3 sequences, approximately 62% found once. Per the germline V gene, CDR1 is DFQATT and CDR2 is SNEGSKA (reference sequence). The V end was cut by 3 bases, the J end by 4 bases, with 12 bases between. The CDR3 is made up of 13 amino acids. This clonotype was seen only a few times. Antigen: not known. Documented treatment: approximately nine-day PBMC culture with coronavirus spike peptide pools or control peptides (ViraFEST assay).

The TCR comes from a human donor who had recovered from COVID-19. The source material was CD4+ T cells from blood, cultured in vitro. V and J are TRBV20-1 and TRBJ1-2; D is unclear. In nucleotides, the CDR3 is TGCAGTGCTAGCCCGGGCGGGGTCTATGGCTACACCTTC. This codes for CSASPGGVYGYTF.